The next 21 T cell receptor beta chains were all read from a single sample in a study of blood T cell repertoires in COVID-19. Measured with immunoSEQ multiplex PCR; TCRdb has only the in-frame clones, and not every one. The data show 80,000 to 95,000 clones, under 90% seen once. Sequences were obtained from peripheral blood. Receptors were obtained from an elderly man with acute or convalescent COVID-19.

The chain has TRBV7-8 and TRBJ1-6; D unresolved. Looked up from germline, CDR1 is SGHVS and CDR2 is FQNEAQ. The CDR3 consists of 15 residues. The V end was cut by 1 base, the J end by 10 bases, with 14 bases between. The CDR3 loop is CASSLDRGSGSPLHF. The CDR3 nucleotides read TGTGCCAGCAGCTTAGACCGAGGGAGCGGGTCACCCCTCCACTTT.

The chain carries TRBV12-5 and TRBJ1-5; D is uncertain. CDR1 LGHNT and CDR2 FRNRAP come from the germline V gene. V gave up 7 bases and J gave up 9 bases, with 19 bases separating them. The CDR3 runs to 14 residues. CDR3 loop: CASAEGGWSRPQHF. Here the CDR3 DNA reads TGTGCTAGTGCCGAAGGCGGGTGGTCGAGGCCCCAGCATTTT.

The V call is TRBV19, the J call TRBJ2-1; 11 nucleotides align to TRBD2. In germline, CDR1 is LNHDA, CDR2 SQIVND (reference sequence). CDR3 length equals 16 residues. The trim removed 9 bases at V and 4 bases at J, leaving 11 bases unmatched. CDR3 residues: CASGRLTSGTYNEQFF. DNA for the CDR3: TGTGCCAGCGGGAGATTGACTAGCGGGACATACAATGAGCAGTTCTTC.

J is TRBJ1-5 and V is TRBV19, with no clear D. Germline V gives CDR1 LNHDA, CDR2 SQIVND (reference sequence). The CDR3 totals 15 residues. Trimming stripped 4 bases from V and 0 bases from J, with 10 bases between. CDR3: CASSTRVHSNQPQHF. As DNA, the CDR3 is TGTGCCAGTAGTACCCGGGTTCATAGCAATCAGCCCCAGCATTTT. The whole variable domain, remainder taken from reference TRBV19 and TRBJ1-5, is DGGITQSPKYLFRKEGQNVTLSCEQNLNHDAMYWYRQDPGQGLRLIYYSQIVNDFQKGDIAEGYSVSREKKESFPLTVTSAQKNPTAFYLCASSTRVHSNQPQHFGDGTRLSIL.

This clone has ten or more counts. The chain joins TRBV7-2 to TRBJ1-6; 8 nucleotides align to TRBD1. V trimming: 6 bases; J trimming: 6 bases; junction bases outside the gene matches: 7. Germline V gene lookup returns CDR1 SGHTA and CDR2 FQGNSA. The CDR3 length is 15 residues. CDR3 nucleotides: TGTGCCAGCAGTCTGGACAGGGTAGCTAATTCACCCCTCCACTTT. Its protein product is CASSLDRVANSPLHF. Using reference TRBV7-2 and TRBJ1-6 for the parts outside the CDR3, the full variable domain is GAGVSQSPSNKVTEKGKDVELRCDPISGHTALYWYRQSLGQGLEFLIYFQGNSAPDKSGLPSDRFSAERTGGSVSTLTIQRTQQEDSAVYLCASSLDRVANSPLHFGNGTRLTVT.

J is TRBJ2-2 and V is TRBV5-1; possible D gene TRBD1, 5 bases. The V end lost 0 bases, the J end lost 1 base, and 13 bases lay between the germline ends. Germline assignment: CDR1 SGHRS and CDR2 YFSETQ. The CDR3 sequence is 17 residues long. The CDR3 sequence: CASSLGMNRKNTGELFF. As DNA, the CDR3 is TGCGCCAGCAGCTTGGGGATGAACAGGAAGAACACCGGGGAGCTGTTTTTT. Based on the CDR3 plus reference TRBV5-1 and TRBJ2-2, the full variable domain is KAGVTQTPRYLIKTRGQQVTLSCSPISGHRSVSWYQQTPGQGLQFLFEYFSETQRNKGNFPGRFSGRQFSNSRSEMNVSTLELGDSALYLCASSLGMNRKNTGELFFGEGSRLTVL.

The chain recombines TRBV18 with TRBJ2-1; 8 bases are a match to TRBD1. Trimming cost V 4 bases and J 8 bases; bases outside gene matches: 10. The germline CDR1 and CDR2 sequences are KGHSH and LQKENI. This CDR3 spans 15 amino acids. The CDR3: CASSLQGAMGDEQFF. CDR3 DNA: TGTGCCAGCTCACTCCAGGGGGCGATGGGCGATGAGCAGTTCTTC.

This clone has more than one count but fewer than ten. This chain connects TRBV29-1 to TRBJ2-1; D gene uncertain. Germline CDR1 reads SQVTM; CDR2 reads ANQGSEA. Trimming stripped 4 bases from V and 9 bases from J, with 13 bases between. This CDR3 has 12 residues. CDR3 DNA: TGCAGCGTTGTAAGCCCGGGTATTGAGCAGTTCTTC. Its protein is CSVVSPGIEQFF.

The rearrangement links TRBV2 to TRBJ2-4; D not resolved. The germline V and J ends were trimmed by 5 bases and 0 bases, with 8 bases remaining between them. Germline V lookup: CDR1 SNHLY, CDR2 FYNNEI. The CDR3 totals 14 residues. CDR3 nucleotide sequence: TGTGCCAGCAGTTTGACACTAGCCAAAAACATTCAGTACTTC. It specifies CASSLTLAKNIQYF.

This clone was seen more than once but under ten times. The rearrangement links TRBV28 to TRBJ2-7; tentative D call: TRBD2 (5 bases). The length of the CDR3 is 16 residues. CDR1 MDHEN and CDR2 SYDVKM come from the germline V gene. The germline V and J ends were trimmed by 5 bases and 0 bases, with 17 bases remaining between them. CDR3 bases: TGTGCCAGCAGTCCCCCCGATAGCGCCTACTCCTACGAGCAGTACTTC. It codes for CASSPPDSAYSYEQYF.

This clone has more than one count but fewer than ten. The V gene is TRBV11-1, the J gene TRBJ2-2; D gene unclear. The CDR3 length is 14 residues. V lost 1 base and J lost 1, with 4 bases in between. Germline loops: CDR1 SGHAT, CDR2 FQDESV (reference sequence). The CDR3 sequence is CASSLGLNTGELFF. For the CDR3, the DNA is TGTGCCAGCAGCTTAGGACTGAACACCGGGGAGCTGTTTTTT.

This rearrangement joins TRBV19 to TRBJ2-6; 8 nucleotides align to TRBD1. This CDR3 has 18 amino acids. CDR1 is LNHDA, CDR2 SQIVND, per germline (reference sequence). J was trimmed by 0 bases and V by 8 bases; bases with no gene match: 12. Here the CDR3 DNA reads TGTGCCAGTCTCGCCCGACAGGGGTTGGTCTCTGGGGCCAACGTCCTGACTTTC. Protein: CASLARQGLVSGANVLTF.

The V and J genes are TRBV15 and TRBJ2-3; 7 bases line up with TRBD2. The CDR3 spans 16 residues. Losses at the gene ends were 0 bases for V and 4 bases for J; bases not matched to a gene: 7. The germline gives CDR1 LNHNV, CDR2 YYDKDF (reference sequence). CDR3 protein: CATSRDRAGVSDTQYF. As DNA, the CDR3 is TGTGCCACCAGCAGAGATCGGGCGGGAGTTTCAGATACGCAGTATTTT.

As DNA, the CDR3 is TGTGCCAGCTCACTTCCAACCGGGGAGCTGTTTTTT. Translating it yields CASSLPTGELFF. V and J are TRBV18 and TRBJ2-2; no firm D call. CDR1 is KGHSH and CDR2 is LQKENI in the germline V gene. The CDR3 sequence is 12 residues long. Trimming took off 4 bases at V and 5 bases at J, with 5 bases between the two ends.

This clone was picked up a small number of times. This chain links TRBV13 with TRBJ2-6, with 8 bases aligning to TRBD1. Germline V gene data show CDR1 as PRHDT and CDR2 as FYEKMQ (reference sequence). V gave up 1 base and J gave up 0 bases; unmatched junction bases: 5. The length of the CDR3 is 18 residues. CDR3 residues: CASSLEGQVVSGANVLTF. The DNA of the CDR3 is TGTGCCAGCAGCTTAGAGGGACAGGTAGTCTCTGGGGCCAACGTCCTGACTTTC. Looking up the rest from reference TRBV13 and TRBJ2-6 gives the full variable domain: AAGVIQSPRHLIKEKRETATLKCYPIPRHDTVYWYQQGPGQDPQFLISFYEKMQSDKGSIPDRFSAQQFSDYHSELNMSSLELGDSALYFCASSLEGQVVSGANVLTFGAGSRLTVL.

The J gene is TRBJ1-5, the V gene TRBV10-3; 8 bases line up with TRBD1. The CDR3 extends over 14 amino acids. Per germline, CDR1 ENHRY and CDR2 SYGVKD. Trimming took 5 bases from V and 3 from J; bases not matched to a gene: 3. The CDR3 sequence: CAISSTGVNQPQHF. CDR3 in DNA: TGTGCCATCAGTTCGACAGGGGTCAATCAGCCCCAGCATTTT.

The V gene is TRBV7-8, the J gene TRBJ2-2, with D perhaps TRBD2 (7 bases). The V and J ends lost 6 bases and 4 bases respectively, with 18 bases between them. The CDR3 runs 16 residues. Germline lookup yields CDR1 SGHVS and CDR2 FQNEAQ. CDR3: CASSVGGLLGTGELFF. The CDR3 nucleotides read TGTGCCAGCAGTGTCGGGGGGCTGCTTGGCACCGGGGAGCTGTTTTTT.

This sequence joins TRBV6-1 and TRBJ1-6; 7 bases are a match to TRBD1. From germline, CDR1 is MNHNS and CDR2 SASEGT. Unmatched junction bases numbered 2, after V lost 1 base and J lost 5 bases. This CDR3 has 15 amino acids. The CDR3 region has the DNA TGTGCCAGCAGTGAAGTGGGACAGCATAATTCACCCCTCCACTTT. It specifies CASSEVGQHNSPLHF.

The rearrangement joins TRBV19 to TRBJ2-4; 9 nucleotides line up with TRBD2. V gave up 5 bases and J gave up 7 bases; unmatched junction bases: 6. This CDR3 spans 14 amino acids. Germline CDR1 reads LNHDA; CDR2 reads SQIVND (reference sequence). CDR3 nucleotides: TGTGCCAGTAGTCGGGGCGGGAGGGCCAACATTCAGTACTTC. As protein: CASSRGGRANIQYF.

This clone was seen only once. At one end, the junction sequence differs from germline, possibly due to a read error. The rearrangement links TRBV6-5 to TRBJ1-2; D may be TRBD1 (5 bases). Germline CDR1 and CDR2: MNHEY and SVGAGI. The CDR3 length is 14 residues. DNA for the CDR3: TGTGCCAACAGTTCCAGGACAAGAGAGCGTGGCTACACCTTC. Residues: CANSSRTRERGYTF.

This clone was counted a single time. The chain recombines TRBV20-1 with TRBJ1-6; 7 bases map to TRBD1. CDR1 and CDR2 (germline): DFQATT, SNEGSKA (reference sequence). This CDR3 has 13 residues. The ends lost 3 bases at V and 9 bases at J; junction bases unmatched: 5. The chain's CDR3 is CSASPQGVSPLHF. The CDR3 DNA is TGCAGTGCTAGTCCTCAGGGGGTTTCACCCCTCCACTTT.